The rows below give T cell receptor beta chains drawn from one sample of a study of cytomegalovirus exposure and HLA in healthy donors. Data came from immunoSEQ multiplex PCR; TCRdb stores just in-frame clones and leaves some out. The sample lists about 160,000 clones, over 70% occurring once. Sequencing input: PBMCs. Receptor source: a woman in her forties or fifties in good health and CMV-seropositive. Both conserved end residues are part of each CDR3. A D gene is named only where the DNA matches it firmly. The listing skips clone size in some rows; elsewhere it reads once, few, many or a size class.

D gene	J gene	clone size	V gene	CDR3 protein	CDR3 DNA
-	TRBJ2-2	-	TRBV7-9	CATSPQTNTGELFF	TGTGCCACTTCGCCCCAAACTAACACCGGGGAGCTGTTTTTT
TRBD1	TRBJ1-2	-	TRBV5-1	CASSSGDRISTSYGYTF	TGCGCCAGCAGCTCGGGGGACAGGATCTCTACGAGCTATGGCTACACCTTC
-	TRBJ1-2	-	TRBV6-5	CASSMSKQGHGYTF	TGTGCCAGCAGCATGTCCAAACAGGGCCATGGCTACACCTTC
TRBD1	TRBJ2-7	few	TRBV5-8	CASSRTGGPYEQYF	TGTGCCAGCAGCCGGACAGGGGGGCCCTACGAGCAGTACTTC
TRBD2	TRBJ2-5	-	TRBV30	CAWSSMSGGIQETQYF	TGTGCCTGGAGTTCAATGAGCGGGGGTATTCAAGAGACCCAGTACTTC
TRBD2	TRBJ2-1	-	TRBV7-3	CASSLSGEGEQFF	TGTGCCAGCAGCTTATCCGGGGAGGGTGAGCAGTTCTTC
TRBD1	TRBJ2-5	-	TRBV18	CASSLTGGEETQYF	TGTGCCAGCTCACTCACAGGGGGCGAAGAGACCCAGTACTTC
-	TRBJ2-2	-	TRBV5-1	CASSLGHWTANTGELFF	TGCGCCAGCAGCTTGGGGCATTGGACAGCGAACACCGGGGAGCTGTTTTTT
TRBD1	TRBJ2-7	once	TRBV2	CASRAGQVGEQYF	TGTGCCAGCAGGGCGGGACAGGTAGGCGAGCAGTACTTC
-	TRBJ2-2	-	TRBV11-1	CASSLGYSADTGELFF	TGTGCCAGCAGCTTAGGATACAGTGCTGACACCGGGGAGCTGTTTTTT
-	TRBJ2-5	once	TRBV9	CASSVLGDQETQYF	TGTGCCAGCAGCGTATTAGGGGACCAAGAGACCCAGTACTTC
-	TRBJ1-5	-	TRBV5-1	CASTWGEYSNQPQHF	TGCGCCAGCACCTGGGGGGAATATAGCAATCAGCCCCAGCATTTT
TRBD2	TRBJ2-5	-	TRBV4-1	CASSQVIAGGRETQYF	TGCGCCAGCAGCCAAGTAATAGCGGGGGGGCGAGAGACCCAGTACTTC
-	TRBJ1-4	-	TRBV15	CATSTGALGNEKLFF	TGTGCCACCAGCACAGGGGCGCTGGGTAATGAAAAACTGTTTTTT
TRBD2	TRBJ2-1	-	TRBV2	CASYERGASNEQFF	TGTGCCAGCTATGAGCGGGGGGCCTCCAATGAGCAGTTCTTC
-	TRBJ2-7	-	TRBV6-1	CASSFQGIVREQYF	TGTGCCAGCAGTTTTCAGGGGATCGTACGCGAGCAGTACTTC
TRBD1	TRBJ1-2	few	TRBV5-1	CASSLQGDYGYTF	TGCGCCAGCAGCCTGCAGGGGGACTATGGCTACACCTTC
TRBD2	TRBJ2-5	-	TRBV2	CASRVLAGGETQYF	TGTGCCAGCAGGGTACTAGCGGGAGGGGAGACCCAGTACTTC
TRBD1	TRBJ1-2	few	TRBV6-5	CASNTGGWGYTF	TGTGCCAGCAATACAGGGGGCTGGGGCTACACCTTC
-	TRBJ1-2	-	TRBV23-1	CARSPSAEGHYGYTF	TGCGCCAGAAGTCCATCTGCCGAGGGTCACTATGGCTACACCTTC
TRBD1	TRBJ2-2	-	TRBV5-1	CASTRDREDGELFF	TGCGCCAGCACCCGGGACAGGGAAGACGGGGAGCTGTTTTTT
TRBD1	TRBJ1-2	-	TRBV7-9	CASSLNSGATGENGYTF	TGTGCCAGCAGCTTAAATTCGGGGGCGACAGGGGAAAATGGCTACACCTTC
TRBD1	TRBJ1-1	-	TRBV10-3	CAIRRTGGETEAFF	TGTGCCATCAGGCGGACAGGGGGGGAGACTGAAGCTTTCTTT
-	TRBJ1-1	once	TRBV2	CASAREDGTEAFF	TGTGCCAGCGCGAGGGAAGACGGCACTGAAGCTTTCTTT
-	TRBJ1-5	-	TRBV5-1	CASSLAGAPNQPQHF	TGCGCCAGCAGCTTGGCAGGGGCGCCGAATCAGCCCCAGCATTTT
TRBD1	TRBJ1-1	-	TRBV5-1	CASSSTGANTEAFF	TGCGCCAGCAGCTCGACAGGGGCGAACACTGAAGCTTTCTTT
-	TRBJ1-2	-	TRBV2	CASIEGRRGYTF	TGTGCCTCAATTGAGGGGAGGCGGGGCTACACCTTC
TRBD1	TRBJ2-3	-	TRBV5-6	CASSATGIKTDTQYF	TGTGCCAGCAGTGCGACAGGGATCAAAACAGATACGCAGTATTTT
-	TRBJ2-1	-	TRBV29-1	CSVEYTYNEQFF	TGCAGCGTTGAATATACCTACAATGAGCAGTTCTTC
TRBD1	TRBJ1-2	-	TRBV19	CASSTTTGDYGYTF	TGTGCCAGTAGTACTACCACAGGGGACTATGGCTACACCTTC
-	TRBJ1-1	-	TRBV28	CASSLTRGTLQAFF	TGTGCCAGCAGTCTTACTCGAGGCACCCTTCAAGCTTTCTTT
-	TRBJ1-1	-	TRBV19	CASKVPGLYTEAFF	TGTGCCAGTAAAGTTCCAGGGCTTTACACTGAAGCTTTCTTT